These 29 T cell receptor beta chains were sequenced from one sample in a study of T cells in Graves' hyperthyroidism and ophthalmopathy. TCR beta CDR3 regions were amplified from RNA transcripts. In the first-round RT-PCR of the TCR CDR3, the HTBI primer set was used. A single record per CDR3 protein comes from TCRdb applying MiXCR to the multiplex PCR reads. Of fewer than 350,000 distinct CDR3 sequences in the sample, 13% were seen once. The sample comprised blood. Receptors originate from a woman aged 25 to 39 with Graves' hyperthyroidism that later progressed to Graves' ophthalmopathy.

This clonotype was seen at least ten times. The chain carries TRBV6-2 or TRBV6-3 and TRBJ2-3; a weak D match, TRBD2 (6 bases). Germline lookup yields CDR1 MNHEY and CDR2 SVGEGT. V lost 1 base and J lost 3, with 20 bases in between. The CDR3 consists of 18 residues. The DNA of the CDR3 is TGTGCCAGCAGTTACTTACCCCAGCGGGTTGAGGGAACAGATACGCAGTATTTT. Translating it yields CASSYLPQRVEGTDTQYF.

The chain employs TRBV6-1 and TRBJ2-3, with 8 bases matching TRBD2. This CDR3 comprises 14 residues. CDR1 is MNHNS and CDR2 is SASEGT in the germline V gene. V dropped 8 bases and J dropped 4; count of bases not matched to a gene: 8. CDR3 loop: CASHERGRADTQYF. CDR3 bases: TGTGCCAGCCATGAGCGGGGGCGCGCAGATACGCAGTATTTT.

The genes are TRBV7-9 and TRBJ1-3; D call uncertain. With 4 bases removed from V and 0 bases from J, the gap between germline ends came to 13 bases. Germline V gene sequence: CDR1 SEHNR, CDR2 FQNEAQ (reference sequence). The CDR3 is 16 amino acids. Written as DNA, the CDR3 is TGTGCCAGCAGCTCCGCGAGGAGGATCTCTGGAAACACCATATATTTT. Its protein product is CASSSARRISGNTIYF.

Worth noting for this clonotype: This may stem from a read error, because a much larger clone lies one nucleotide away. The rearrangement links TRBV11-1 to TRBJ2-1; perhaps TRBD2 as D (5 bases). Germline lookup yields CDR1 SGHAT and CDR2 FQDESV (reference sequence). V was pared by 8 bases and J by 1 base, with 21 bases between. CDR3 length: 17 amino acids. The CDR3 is CASGSAGGIGSYNEQFF. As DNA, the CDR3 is TGTGCCAGCGGCTCGGCCGGAGGAATCGGGTCCTACAATGAGCAGTTCTTC.

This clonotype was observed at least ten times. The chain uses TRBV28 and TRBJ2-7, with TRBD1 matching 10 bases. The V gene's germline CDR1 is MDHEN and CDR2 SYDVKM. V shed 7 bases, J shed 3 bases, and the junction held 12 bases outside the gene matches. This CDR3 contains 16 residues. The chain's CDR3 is CASMGRTGGRDYEQYF. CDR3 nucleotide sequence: TGTGCCAGCATGGGCAGGACAGGGGGACGCGACTACGAGCAGTACTTC.

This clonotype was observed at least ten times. The CDR3 DNA is TGCAGTGCTAGAAAGGTGCTAGTCGGGACGCAGTATTTT. Encoded protein: CSARKVLVGTQYF. This chain connects TRBV20-1 to TRBJ2-3; no definite D call. The CDR3 is made up of 13 amino acids. V shed 2 bases and J shed 9 bases, with 15 bases lying between them. Per the germline V gene, CDR1 is DFQATT and CDR2 is SNEGSKA (reference sequence).

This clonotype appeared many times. CDR3 residues: CASSLRGWSNQPQHF. The CDR3 DNA is TGTGCCAGCAGTTTAAGAGGCTGGAGCAATCAGCCCCAGCATTTT. This rearrangement joins TRBV27 to TRBJ1-5; D gene unclear. This CDR3 is 15 amino acids long. V was cut by 2 bases and J by 1 base, with 9 bases left in between. Looked up from germline, CDR1 is MNHEY and CDR2 is SMNVEV (reference sequence).

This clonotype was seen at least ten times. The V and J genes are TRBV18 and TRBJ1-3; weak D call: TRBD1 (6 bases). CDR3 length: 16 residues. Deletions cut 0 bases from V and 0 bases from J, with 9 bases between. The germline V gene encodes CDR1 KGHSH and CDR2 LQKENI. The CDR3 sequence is CASSPPQDSSGNTIYF. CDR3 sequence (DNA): TGTGCCAGCTCACCACCGCAGGACAGCTCTGGAAACACCATATATTTT.

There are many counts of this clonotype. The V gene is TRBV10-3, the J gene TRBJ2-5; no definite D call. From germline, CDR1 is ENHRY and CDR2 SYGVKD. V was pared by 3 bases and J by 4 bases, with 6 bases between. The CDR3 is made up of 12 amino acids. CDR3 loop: CAISEAGETQYF. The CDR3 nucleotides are TGTGCCATCAGTGAAGCAGGAGAGACCCAGTACTTC.

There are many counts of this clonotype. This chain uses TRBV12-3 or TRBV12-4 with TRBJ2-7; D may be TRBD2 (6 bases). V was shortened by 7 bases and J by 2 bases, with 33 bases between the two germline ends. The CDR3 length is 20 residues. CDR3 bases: TGTGCCAGCATCCCGATCCGGGACTTTCAGTTCCCCTCCTTAACCTACGAGCAGTACTTC. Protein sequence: CASIPIRDFQFPSLTYEQYF.

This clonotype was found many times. The CDR3 DNA is TGCAGTGCTTCCGACAGTAGCTATGGCTACACCTTC. Its protein product is CSASDSSYGYTF. The rearrangement joins TRBV20-1 to TRBJ1-2, with a tentative D call TRBD1 (5 bases). V was clipped by 5 bases and J by 4 bases, with 11 bases between them. The CDR3 is made up of 12 amino acids. Germline CDR1 and CDR2: DFQATT and SNEGSKA (reference sequence).

CDR3 in amino acids: CASSQDPRGGGETQYF. For the CDR3, the DNA is TGTGCCAGCAGCCAAGATCCGAGGGGGGGAGGAGAGACCCAGTACTTC. The rearrangement uses TRBV4-2 and TRBJ2-5, with D possibly matching TRBD2 (7 bases). CDR3 size: 16 residues. V was trimmed by 0 bases and J by 4 bases, leaving 15 bases between them. Germline CDR1 reads LGHNA; CDR2 reads YNFKEQ.

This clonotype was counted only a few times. The DNA for the CDR3 is TGTGCCAGTAGCTATCACGACCGACCAGAGGCTTTCTTT. Protein: CASSYHDRPEAFF. The chain recombines TRBV19 with TRBJ1-1; D is unresolved. This CDR3 has 13 residues. CDR1 and CDR2 from the germline V gene are LNHDA and SQIVND (reference sequence). Trimming removed 6 bases from V and 11 bases from J, with 19 bases in between. Drawing the rest from reference TRBV19 and TRBJ1-1, the complete variable domain is DGGITQSPKYLFRKEGQNVTLSCEQNLNHDAMYWYRQDPGQGLRLIYYSQIVNDFQKGDIAEGYSVSREKKESFPLTVTSAQKNPTAFYLCASSYHDRPEAFFGQGTRLTVV.

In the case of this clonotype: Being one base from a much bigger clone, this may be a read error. The CDR3 bases are TGCAGTGCTAGAGATGTTGCGGGACCCTACTACAATGAGCAGTTCTTC. Translated: CSARDVAGPYYNEQFF. V and J are TRBV20-1 and TRBJ2-1; possibly TRBD2 for D (6 bases). The V end was cut by 0 bases, the J end by 3 bases, with 15 bases between. This CDR3 is 16 amino acids long. CDR1 and CDR2 (germline): DFQATT, SNEGSKA (reference sequence).

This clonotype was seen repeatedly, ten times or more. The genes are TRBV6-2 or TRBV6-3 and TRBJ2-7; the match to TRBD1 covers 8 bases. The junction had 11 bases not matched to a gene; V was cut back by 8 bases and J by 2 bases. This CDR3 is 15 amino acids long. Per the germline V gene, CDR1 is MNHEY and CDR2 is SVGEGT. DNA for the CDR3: TGTGCCAGCGGGCGTACCTGGACAGGGACCTACGAGCAGTACTTC. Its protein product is CASGRTWTGTYEQYF.

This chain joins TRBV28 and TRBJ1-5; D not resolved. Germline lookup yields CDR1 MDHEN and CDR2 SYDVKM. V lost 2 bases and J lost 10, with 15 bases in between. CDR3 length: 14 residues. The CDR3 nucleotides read TGTGCCAGCAGTTTAGGTCAGGCCTTTAGACCCCAGCATTTT. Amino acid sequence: CASSLGQAFRPQHF.

The CDR3 coding sequence is TGTGCCAGCAGCGTAACCTGGACAGGGGGGTTCGACAATGAGCAGTTCTTC. It encodes CASSVTWTGGFDNEQFF. The rearrangement uses TRBV9 and TRBJ2-1; 10 bases match TRBD1. There are 17 residues in the CDR3. Germline CDR1 SGDLS, CDR2 YYNGEE. J lost 5 bases, V lost 1 base, and 9 bases had no gene match.

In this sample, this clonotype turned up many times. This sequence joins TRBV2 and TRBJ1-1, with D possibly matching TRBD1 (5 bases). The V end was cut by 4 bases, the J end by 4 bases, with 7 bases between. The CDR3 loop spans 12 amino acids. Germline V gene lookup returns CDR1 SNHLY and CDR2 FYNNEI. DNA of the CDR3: TGTGCCAGCAGTGTGGGGGTCACTGAAGCTTTCTTT. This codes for CASSVGVTEAFF. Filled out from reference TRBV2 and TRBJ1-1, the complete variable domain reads EPEVTQTPSHQVTQMGQEVILRCVPISNHLYFYWYRQILGQKVEFLVSFYNNEISEKSEIFDDQFSVERPDGSNFTLKIRSTKLEDSAMYFCASSVGVTEAFFGQGTRLTVV.

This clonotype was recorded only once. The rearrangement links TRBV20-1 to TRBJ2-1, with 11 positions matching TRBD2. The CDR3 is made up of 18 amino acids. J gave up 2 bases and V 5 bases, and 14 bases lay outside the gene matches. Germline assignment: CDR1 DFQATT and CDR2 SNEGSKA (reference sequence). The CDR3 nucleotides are TGCAGTGCTGTCAGAGGGCTAGCGGGAGGTTTCCCCTACAATGAGCAGTTCTTC. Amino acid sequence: CSAVRGLAGGFPYNEQFF.

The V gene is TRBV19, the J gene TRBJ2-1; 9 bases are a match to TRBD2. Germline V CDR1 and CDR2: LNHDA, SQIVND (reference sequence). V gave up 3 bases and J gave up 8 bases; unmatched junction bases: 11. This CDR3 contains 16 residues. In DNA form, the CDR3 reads TGTGCCAGTAGTATCGGCCTAGCGGGGCGTGTTGATGAGCAGTTCTTC. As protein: CASSIGLAGRVDEQFF.

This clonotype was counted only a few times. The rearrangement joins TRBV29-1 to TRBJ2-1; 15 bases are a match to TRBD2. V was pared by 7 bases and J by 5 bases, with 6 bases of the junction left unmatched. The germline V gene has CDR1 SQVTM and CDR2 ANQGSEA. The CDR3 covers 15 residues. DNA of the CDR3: TGCAGCGAGGGACTAGCGGGAGGTTCCGACAATGAGCAGTTCTTC. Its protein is CSEGLAGGSDNEQFF.

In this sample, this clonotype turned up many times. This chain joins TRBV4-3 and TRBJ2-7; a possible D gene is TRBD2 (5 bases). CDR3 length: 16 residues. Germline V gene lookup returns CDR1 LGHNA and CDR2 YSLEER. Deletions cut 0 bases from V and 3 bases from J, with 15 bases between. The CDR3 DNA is TGCGCCAGCAGCCAAGACGGGCCGGGATGGATCTACGAGCAGTACTTC. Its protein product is CASSQDGPGWIYEQYF.

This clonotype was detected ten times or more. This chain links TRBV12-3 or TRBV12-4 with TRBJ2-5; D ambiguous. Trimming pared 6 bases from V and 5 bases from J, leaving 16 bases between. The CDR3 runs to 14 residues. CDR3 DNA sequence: TGTGCCAGCAGCCTTACATCCGGGTGGGAGACCCAGTACTTC. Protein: CASSLTSGWETQYF.

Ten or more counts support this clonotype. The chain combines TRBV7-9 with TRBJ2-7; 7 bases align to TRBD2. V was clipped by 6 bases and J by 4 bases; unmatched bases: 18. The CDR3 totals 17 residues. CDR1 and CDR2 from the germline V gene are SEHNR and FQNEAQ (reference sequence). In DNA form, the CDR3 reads TGTGCCAGCAGTCGAATTCCAGGGAGGGCGTCTAGTTACGAGCAGTACTTC. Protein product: CASSRIPGRASSYEQYF.

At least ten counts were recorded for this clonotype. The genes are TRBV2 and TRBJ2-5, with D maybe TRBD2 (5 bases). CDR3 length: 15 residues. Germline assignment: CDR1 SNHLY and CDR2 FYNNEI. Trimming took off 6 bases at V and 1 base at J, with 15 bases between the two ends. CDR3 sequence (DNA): TGTGCCAGCAGCGAGCAAGGAGGCAGCCAAGAGACCCAGTACTTC. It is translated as CASSEQGGSQETQYF. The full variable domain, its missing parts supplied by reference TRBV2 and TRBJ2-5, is EPEVTQTPSHQVTQMGQEVILRCVPISNHLYFYWYRQILGQKVEFLVSFYNNEISEKSEIFDDQFSVERPDGSNFTLKIRSTKLEDSAMYFCASSEQGGSQETQYFGPGTRLLVL.

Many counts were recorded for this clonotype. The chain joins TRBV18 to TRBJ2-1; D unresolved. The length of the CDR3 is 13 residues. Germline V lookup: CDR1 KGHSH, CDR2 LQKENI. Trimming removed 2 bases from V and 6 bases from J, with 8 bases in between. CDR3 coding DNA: TGTGCCAGCTCACCAGCAGGCGCCAATGAGCAGTTCTTC. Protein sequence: CASSPAGANEQFF.

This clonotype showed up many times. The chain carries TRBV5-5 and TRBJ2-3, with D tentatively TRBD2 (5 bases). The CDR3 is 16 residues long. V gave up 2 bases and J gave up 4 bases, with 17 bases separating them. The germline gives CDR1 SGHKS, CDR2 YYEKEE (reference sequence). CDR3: CASSLEGMTGADTQYF. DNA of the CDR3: TGTGCCAGCAGCTTAGAGGGAATGACTGGGGCAGATACGCAGTATTTT.

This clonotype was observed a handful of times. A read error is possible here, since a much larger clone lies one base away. CDR3 sequence: CTSSAPGAVPNTEAFF. DNA of the CDR3: TGTACCAGCAGCGCACCCGGGGCGGTTCCGAACACTGAAGCTTTCTTT. The chain joins TRBV5-5 to TRBJ1-1; the D gene is possibly TRBD1 (5 bases). CDR3 size: 16 residues. The V gene's germline CDR1 is SGHKS and CDR2 YYEKEE (reference sequence).

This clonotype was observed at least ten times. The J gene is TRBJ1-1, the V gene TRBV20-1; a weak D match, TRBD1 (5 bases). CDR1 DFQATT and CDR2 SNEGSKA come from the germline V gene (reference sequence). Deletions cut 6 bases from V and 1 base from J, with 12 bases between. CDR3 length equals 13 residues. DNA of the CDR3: TGCAGTGCCTTAGGGACCTCGAACACTGAAGCTTTCTTT. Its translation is CSALGTSNTEAFF.